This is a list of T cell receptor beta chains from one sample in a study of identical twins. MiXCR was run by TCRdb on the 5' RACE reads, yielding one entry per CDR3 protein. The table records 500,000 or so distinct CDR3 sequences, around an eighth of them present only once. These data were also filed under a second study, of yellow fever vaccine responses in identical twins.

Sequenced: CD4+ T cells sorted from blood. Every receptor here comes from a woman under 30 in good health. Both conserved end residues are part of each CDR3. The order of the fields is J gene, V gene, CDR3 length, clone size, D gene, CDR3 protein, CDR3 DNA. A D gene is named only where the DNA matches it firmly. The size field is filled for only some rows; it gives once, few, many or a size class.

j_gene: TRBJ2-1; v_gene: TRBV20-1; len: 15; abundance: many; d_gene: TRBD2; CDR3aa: CSARATSGGPSEQFF; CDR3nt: TGCAGTGCTAGAGCGACTAGCGGGGGGCCAAGTGAGCAGTTCTTC
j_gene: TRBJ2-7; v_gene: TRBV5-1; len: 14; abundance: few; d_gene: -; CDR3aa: CASSERLNGYEQYF; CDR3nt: TGCGCCAGTAGTGAGAGACTCAACGGCTACGAGCAGTACTTC
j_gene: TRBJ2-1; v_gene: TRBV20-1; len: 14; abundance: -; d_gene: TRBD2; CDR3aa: CSAKSGTIFDEQFF; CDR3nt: TGCAGTGCTAAGTCTGGGACTATTTTCGATGAGCAGTTCTTC
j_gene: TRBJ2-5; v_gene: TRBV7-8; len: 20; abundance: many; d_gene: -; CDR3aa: CASSLARVSLIRDIQETQYF; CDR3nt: TGTGCCAGCAGCTTAGCGCGAGTGTCCCTAATCAGGGACATCCAAGAGACCCAGTACTTC
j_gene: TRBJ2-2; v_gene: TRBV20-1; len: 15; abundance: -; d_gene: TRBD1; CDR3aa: CSARDEKGAGGELFF; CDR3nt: TGCAGTGCTAGAGATGAGAAGGGGGCTGGCGGGGAGCTGTTTTTT
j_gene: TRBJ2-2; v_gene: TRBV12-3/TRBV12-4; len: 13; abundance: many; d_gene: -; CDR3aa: CASSFGDTGELFF; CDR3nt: TGTGCCAGCAGTTTTGGAGACACCGGGGAGCTGTTTTTT
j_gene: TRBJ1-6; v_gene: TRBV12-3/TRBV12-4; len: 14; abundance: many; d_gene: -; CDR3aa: CASSTGTYNSPLHF; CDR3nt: TGTGCCAGCAGTACCGGTACCTATAATTCACCCCTCCACTTT
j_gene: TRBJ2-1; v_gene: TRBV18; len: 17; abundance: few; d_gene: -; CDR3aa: CASSPFPGDRGIDEQFF; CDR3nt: TGTGCCAGCTCACCATTCCCGGGGGACAGAGGGATCGATGAGCAGTTCTTC
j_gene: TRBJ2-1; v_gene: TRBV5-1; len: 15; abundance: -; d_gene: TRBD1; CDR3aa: CASSLRQGFDNEQFF; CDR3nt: TGCGCCAGCAGCTTGAGACAGGGGTTTGACAATGAGCAGTTCTTC
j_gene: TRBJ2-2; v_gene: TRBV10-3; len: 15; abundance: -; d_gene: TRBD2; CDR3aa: CAISEVAGETGELFF; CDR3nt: TGTGCCATCAGTGAGGTAGCGGGAGAAACCGGGGAGCTGTTTTTT
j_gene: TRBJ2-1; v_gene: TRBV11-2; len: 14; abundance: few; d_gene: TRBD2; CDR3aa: CASRPGLGGGEQFF; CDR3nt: TGTGCCAGCAGGCCGGGACTAGGGGGGGGTGAGCAGTTCTTC
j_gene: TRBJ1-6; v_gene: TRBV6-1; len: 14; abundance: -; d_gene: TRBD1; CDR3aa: CASSPRGSGSPLHF; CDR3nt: TGTGCCAGCAGCCCCAGGGGGTCAGGCTCACCCCTCCACTTT
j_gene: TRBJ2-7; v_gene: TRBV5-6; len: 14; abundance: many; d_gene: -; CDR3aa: CASSQAPFSYEQYF; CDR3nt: TGTGCCAGCAGCCAAGCGCCTTTCTCCTACGAGCAGTACTTC
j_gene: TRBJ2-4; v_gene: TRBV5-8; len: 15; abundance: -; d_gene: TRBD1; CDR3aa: CASSRQGIAKNIQYF; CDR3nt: TGTGCCAGCAGCCGACAGGGGATAGCCAAAAACATTCAGTACTTC
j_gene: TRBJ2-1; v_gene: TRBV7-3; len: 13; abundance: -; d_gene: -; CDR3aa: CASSLGPTNEQFF; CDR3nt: TGTGCCAGCAGCCTGGGACCCACCAATGAGCAGTTCTTC